Listed below are T cell receptor beta chains from one sample, sequenced in a study of blood T cell repertoires in COVID-19. Using immunoSEQ multiplex PCR, the repertoire was profiled, and TCRdb retains in-frame clones only, with some absent. The sample records approximately 200,000 clones, about 86% being singletons. Sequencing was performed on peripheral blood. The receptor set was obtained from a man younger than 35 with active or convalescent COVID-19. The CDR3 runs from the conserved cysteine through the conserved F or W. D genes are given only for firm matches. Clone size is given for some rows only: seen once, a few or many times, or a class if the clone is expanded.

CDR3 protein	CDR3 DNA	J gene	V gene	clone size	D gene
CASSQGGKLFF	TGTGCCAGCAGCCAAGGAGGGAAACTGTTTTTT	TRBJ1-4	TRBV14	.	.
CASSPNPGPYEQYF	TGTGCCAGCTCACCAAACCCTGGGCCCTACGAGCAGTACTTC	TRBJ2-7	TRBV18	.	.
CASSLWREEIEETQYF	TGTGCCAGCAGCCTATGGAGGGAGGAGATAGAAGAGACCCAGTACTTC	TRBJ2-5	TRBV13	.	.
CAISEGGDNRLF	TGTGCCATCAGTGAAGGCGGGGATAACAGGCTCTTC	TRBJ2-1	TRBV10-3	.	.
CSVQLAIGETQYF	TGCAGCGTTCAACTAGCGATTGGGGAGACCCAGTACTTC	TRBJ2-5	TRBV29-1	.	TRBD2
CASSLEGQKNTIYF	TGCGCCAGCAGCTTGGAGGGACAGAAAAACACCATATATTTT	TRBJ1-3	TRBV5-1	.	TRBD1
CATSRSTSGSFWNEQFF	TGTGCCACCAGCAGATCGACTAGCGGGAGCTTCTGGAATGAGCAGTTCTTC	TRBJ2-1	TRBV15	.	TRBD2
CASSPLGATQYF	TGTGCCAGCAGCCCACTGGGAGCGACCCAGTACTTC	TRBJ2-5	TRBV14	once	.
CASSLALGQGVPKYF	TGCGCCAGCAGCTTGGCCTTGGGACAGGGGGTCCCCAAGTACTTC	TRBJ2-7	TRBV5-1	.	TRBD1
CASSPGAELVTIQYF	TGCGCCAGCAGCCCTGGGGCGGAACTCGTTACCATTCAGTACTTC	TRBJ2-4	TRBV5-1	.	.
CASSSFPDTGELFF	TGTGCCAGCAGTTCTTTTCCGGACACCGGGGAGCTGTTTTTT	TRBJ2-2	TRBV6-5	.	.
CASSFEGGAEAFF	TGTGCCAGCAGCTTCGAAGGGGGCGCCGAAGCTTTCTTT	TRBJ1-1	TRBV11-2	.	TRBD1
CASSQSYEDGYTF	TGTGCCAGCAGCCAATCGTACGAGGATGGCTACACCTTC	TRBJ1-2	TRBV7-9	.	.
CASSISGRYEQYF	TGCGCCAGCAGCATTAGCGGGAGATACGAGCAGTACTTC	TRBJ2-7	TRBV5-1	.	TRBD2
CASQAKNSPLHF	TGCGCGTCACAGGCGAAGAATTCACCCCTCCACTTT	TRBJ1-6	TRBV10-2	few	.
CASSSTGAEETQYF	TGTGCCAGCAGCTCGACAGGGGCGGAAGAGACCCAGTACTTC	TRBJ2-5	TRBV11-2	.	TRBD1
CASRSPEAVAGYTF	TGTGCCAGCCGTAGCCCGGAGGCGGTAGCTGGCTACACCTTC	TRBJ1-2	TRBV3-1/TRBV3-2	.	.
CAWSIRGLAVYNEQFF	TGTGCCTGGAGCATCCGAGGACTAGCGGTGTACAATGAGCAGTTCTTC	TRBJ2-1	TRBV30	.	TRBD2
CASSLLAKQETQYF	TGTGCCAGCAGCCTTCTAGCCAAACAAGAGACCCAGTACTTC	TRBJ2-5	TRBV5-5	.	.
CASSPVSGSRQPQHF	TGTGCCAGCAGCCCCGTCTCTGGCTCCCGTCAGCCCCAGCATTTT	TRBJ1-5	TRBV7-6	.	.
CASSWGTGGVDEQYF	TGCGCCAGCAGCTGGGGAACAGGGGGTGTCGACGAGCAGTACTTC	TRBJ2-7	TRBV5-1	.	TRBD1
CSASLTGGFHEQYF	TGCAGTGCTAGTTTGACAGGGGGCTTCCACGAGCAGTACTTC	TRBJ2-7	TRBV20-1	.	TRBD1
CASSPPNGRTDTQYF	TGTGCTAGTAGCCCCCCAAACGGGAGGACAGATACGCAGTATTTT	TRBJ2-3	TRBV12-5	.	TRBD2
CASSQARTGPTGELFF	TGTGCCAGCAGCCAAGCGAGGACAGGTCCCACCGGGGAGCTGTTTTTT	TRBJ2-2	TRBV3-1/TRBV3-2	.	TRBD1
CASPGTSGNTIYF	TGTGCAAGCCCCGGGACTTCTGGAAACACCATATATTTT	TRBJ1-3	TRBV12-2	.	.
CASSLGEVQRNEQFF	TGTGCCAGCAGCTTAGGGGAGGTCCAAAGGAATGAGCAGTTCTTC	TRBJ2-1	TRBV11-1	once	.
CASSFNSNQPQHF	TGTGCCAGCAGTTTTAATAGCAATCAGCCCCAGCATTTT	TRBJ1-5	TRBV27	.	.
CASRGGGFENIQYF	TGTGCCAGTAGGGGTGGGGGGTTCGAAAACATTCAGTACTTC	TRBJ2-4	TRBV19	.	.
CASSKAGDRVYEQYF	TGTGCCAGCAGCAAAGCCGGGGACAGGGTCTACGAGCAGTACTTC	TRBJ2-7	TRBV21-1	.	.
CASSPDSGRKAQGTQYF	TGTGCCAGCAGCCCCGATAGCGGGAGGAAGGCACAAGGAACGCAGTATTTT	TRBJ2-3	TRBV4-2	.	TRBD2
CASSYHVIGGVNEQYF	TGTGCCAGCAGTTACCACGTCATAGGGGGGGTCAACGAGCAGTACTTC	TRBJ2-7	TRBV6-5	.	.
CASSPPAGQQQFF	TGTGCCAGCTCACCACCGGCGGGGCAGCAGCAGTTCTTC	TRBJ2-1	TRBV18	.	.
CASSGPRTSGSYEQYF	TGTGCCAGCAGCGGACCCCGGACTAGCGGGTCCTACGAGCAGTACTTC	TRBJ2-7	TRBV28	.	TRBD2
CAWSQGQGNTIYF	TGTGCCTGGAGCCAGGGACAGGGAAACACCATATATTTT	TRBJ1-3	TRBV30	.	TRBD1
CASTLANRDFYGYTF	TGTGCCAGTACCCTTGCCAACAGGGATTTCTATGGCTACACCTTC	TRBJ1-2	TRBV19	.	.
CASSKVTGDTDTQYF	TGTGCCAGCAGCAAAGTAACAGGTGACACAGATACGCAGTATTTT	TRBJ2-3	TRBV7-3	once	.
CASSQQPGLRMNQPQHF	TGTGCCAGTAGTCAACAACCGGGACTCAGGATGAATCAGCCCCAGCATTTT	TRBJ1-5	TRBV19	once	.
CASSFRSGANVLTF	TGCGCCAGCAGCTTCCGTTCTGGGGCCAACGTCCTGACTTTC	TRBJ2-6	TRBV5-1	few	.
CASSEAEGMSYNEQFF	TGTGCCAGCAGTGAAGCGGAGGGGATGTCCTACAATGAGCAGTTCTTC	TRBJ2-1	TRBV2	.	.
CATTGSGVIYGYTF	TGTGCGACGACAGGGTCGGGGGTAATATATGGCTACACCTTC	TRBJ1-2	TRBV7-9	few	TRBD1
CSVEVRSSGANVLTF	TGCAGCGTTGAAGTCCGGAGCTCTGGGGCCAACGTCCTGACTTTC	TRBJ2-6	TRBV29-1	.	.
CASNRVGFVHEQYF	TGTGCCAGCAACAGGGTAGGCTTCGTCCACGAGCAGTACTTC	TRBJ2-7	TRBV27	.	.
CASSYNAGNQSPLHF	TGTGCCAGCAGCTATAATGCAGGGAATCAGTCACCCCTCCACTTT	TRBJ1-6	TRBV14	.	.
CASSAGQGGNSPLHF	TGTGCCAGCAGCGCAGGACAGGGGGGAAATTCACCCCTCCACTTT	TRBJ1-6	TRBV7-9	.	TRBD1
CASSAGGLAGAHEQYF	TGTGCCAGCAGCGCGGGTGGACTAGCGGGAGCTCACGAGCAGTACTTC	TRBJ2-7	TRBV9	.	TRBD2
CASSPEGQIKETQYF	TGTGCCAGCAGCCCAGAGGGACAGATCAAAGAGACCCAGTACTTC	TRBJ2-5	TRBV9	.	TRBD1
CASSARDSNTGELFF	TGTGCCAGCAGCGCCAGGGACAGCAACACCGGGGAGCTGTTTTTT	TRBJ2-2	TRBV7-8	.	TRBD1
CASQLPTGGGTEAFF	TGTGCCAGCCAATTACCCACAGGGGGAGGCACTGAAGCTTTCTTT	TRBJ1-1	TRBV28	.	TRBD1
CASSLDWQGGSYGYTF	TGTGCCAGCAGCTTGGACTGGCAGGGGGGTTCCTATGGCTACACCTTC	TRBJ1-2	TRBV5-6	once	TRBD1
CASSPTGGSGANVLTF	TGTGCCAGCAGCCCGACAGGGGGCTCTGGGGCCAACGTCCTGACTTTC	TRBJ2-6	TRBV7-2	.	TRBD1
CASSRQGAQETQYF	TGTGCCAGTAGTAGACAGGGGGCGCAGGAGACCCAGTACTTC	TRBJ2-5	TRBV19	.	TRBD1
CASKQGGNYEQYF	TGTGCCAGCAAACAGGGTGGAAACTACGAGCAGTACTTC	TRBJ2-7	TRBV2	.	.
CASSRQGANEKLFF	TGCGCCAGCAGCAGACAGGGGGCTAATGAAAAACTGTTTTTT	TRBJ1-4	TRBV10-2	.	TRBD1
CARTGLGNTIYF	TGTGCCAGGACAGGGCTTGGAAACACCATATATTTT	TRBJ1-3	TRBV2	.	TRBD1
CASSSPTTNEKLFF	TGTGCCAGCAGTTCCCCCACAACAAATGAAAAACTGTTTTTT	TRBJ1-4	TRBV6-6	.	.
CSVRWEKNTGELFF	TGCAGCGTCAGGTGGGAGAAGAACACCGGGGAGCTGTTTTTT	TRBJ2-2	TRBV29-1	.	.
CASSLGPSGRISYEQYF	TGTGCCAGCAGCTTAGGGCCTAGCGGGAGGATATCCTACGAGCAGTACTTC	TRBJ2-7	TRBV7-2	.	TRBD2
CASNPRGGQISGNTIYF	TGCGCCAGCAATCCCCGTGGGGGACAGATCTCTGGAAACACCATATATTTT	TRBJ1-3	TRBV23-1	.	TRBD1
CASRSAGGSEQYF	TGTGCCAGCAGGTCCGCGGGGGGAAGCGAGCAGTACTTC	TRBJ2-7	TRBV12-3/TRBV12-4	.	TRBD2
CASSRVGLSTEAFF	TGCGCCAGCAGCCGGGTTGGGCTTAGCACTGAAGCTTTCTTT	TRBJ1-1	TRBV4-1	.	.